Each of the 31 T cell receptor beta chains below was sequenced from the same sample in a study of blood T cell repertoires in COVID-19. TCRdb's copy holds only in-frame clones and misses some; the assay was immunoSEQ multiplex PCR. The table includes under 400,000 clones, approximately 89% detected once. Sequencing was carried out using PBMCs or T cells enriched from blood (not recorded which). These receptors originate from a man aged 40-49 years in a cohort exposed to, infected with or recovered from COVID-19 (not recorded which).

The chain recombines TRBV28 with TRBJ1-5, with D unresolved. The length of the CDR3 is 13 residues. CDR1 and CDR2 (germline): MDHEN, SYDVKM. Trimming stripped 6 bases from V and 0 bases from J, with 6 bases between. The CDR3 reads CASSGYSNQPQHF. CDR3 DNA sequence: TGTGCCAGCAGCGGGTATAGCAATCAGCCCCAGCATTTT.

The genes are TRBV2 and TRBJ2-5; possible D gene TRBD2, 5 bases. CDR1 and CDR2 (germline): SNHLY, FYNNEI. CDR3 length equals 13 residues. Trimming removed 0 bases from V and 7 bases from J, with 9 bases in between. Here the CDR3 reads CASSEAGVSTQYF. DNA of the CDR3: TGTGCCAGCAGTGAAGCCGGGGTATCGACCCAGTACTTC. Variable domain in full (rest from reference TRBV2 and TRBJ2-5): EPEVTQTPSHQVTQMGQEVILRCVPISNHLYFYWYRQILGQKVEFLVSFYNNEISEKSEIFDDQFSVERPDGSNFTLKIRSTKLEDSAMYFCASSEAGVSTQYFGPGTRLLVL.

DNA of the CDR3: TGTGCCAGCAGCCGGGCCAGGGGTGGTACAGATACGCAGTATTTT. Protein sequence: CASSRARGGTDTQYF. The chain recombines TRBV11-2 with TRBJ2-3, with TRBD1 as a possible D gene (6 bases). V shed 5 bases and J shed 3 bases, with 15 bases lying between them. CDR3 length equals 15 residues. CDR1 and CDR2 from the germline V gene are SGHAT and FQNNGV.

Remarks on this clone: This CDR3 is also generated by other DNA sequences in the sample. The rearrangement joins TRBV3-1 (or the pseudogene TRBV3-2) to TRBJ1-3, with D hard to call. Germline V gene data show CDR1 as LGHDT and CDR2 as YNNKEL (reference sequence). V lost 1 base and J lost 1, with 5 bases in between. The CDR3 extends over 14 amino acids. This CDR3 is CASSQGGSGNTIYF. The CDR3 bases are TGTGCCAGCAGCCAAGGCGGGTCTGGAAACACCATATATTTT.

This chain links TRBV7-2 with TRBJ2-5; D unclear. The CDR3 is made up of 11 amino acids. Trimming cost V 4 bases and J 4 bases, with 4 bases left between them. In germline, CDR1 is SGHTA, CDR2 FQGNSA. CDR3 loop: CASSSSETQYF. The DNA for the CDR3 is TGTGCCAGCAGCTCCTCAGAGACCCAGTACTTC.

The V call is TRBV27, the J call TRBJ1-5, with D tentatively TRBD1 (6 bases). The CDR3 has 16 residues. CDR1 and CDR2 (germline): MNHEY, SMNVEV (reference sequence). V was cut by 6 bases and J by 0 bases, with 15 bases left in between. The CDR3: CASRRGTVNSNQPQHF. The CDR3, as DNA: TGTGCCAGCAGAAGGGGGACGGTAAATAGCAATCAGCCCCAGCATTTT.

This clone was counted a single time. The rearrangement joins TRBV15 to TRBJ2-5; 8 bases are shared with TRBD2. V was clipped by 0 bases and J by 5 bases; unmatched bases: 8. Germline CDR1 LNHNV, CDR2 YYDKDF (reference sequence). This CDR3 spans 16 amino acids. The CDR3 spells CATSRERTSSSETQYF. The CDR3 DNA reads TGTGCCACCAGCAGAGAGAGGACTAGCTCCTCCGAGACCCAGTACTTC.

This rearrangement joins TRBV5-8 to TRBJ2-3; 11 nucleotides match TRBD2. J was trimmed by 0 bases and V by 4 bases; bases with no gene match: 4. Germline lookup yields CDR1 SGHTS and CDR2 YDEGEE. CDR3 length: 16 amino acids. CDR3 residues: CASSLRLAGSTDTQYF. The CDR3 region has the DNA TGTGCCAGCAGCCTCCGACTAGCGGGGAGCACAGATACGCAGTATTTT.

This rearrangement joins TRBV10-3 to TRBJ2-1; D might be TRBD2 (6 bases). This CDR3 contains 15 residues. From germline, CDR1 is ENHRY and CDR2 SYGVKD. V was shortened by 6 bases and J by 8 bases, with 20 bases between the two germline ends. CDR3 nucleotides: TGTGCCATCAGACTGACTAGGGGCGGGCCGGATGAGCAGTTCTTC. It is translated as CAIRLTRGGPDEQFF.

This chain links TRBV24-1 with TRBJ2-1, with 10 positions matching TRBD2. The germline V gene encodes CDR1 KGHDR and CDR2 SFDVKD. The CDR3 spans 16 residues. V trimming: 2 bases; J trimming: 8 bases; junction bases outside the gene matches: 8. The CDR3 DNA reads TGTGCCACCAGTGATTCGTTAGCGGGAGGAGGGCATGAGCAGTTCTTC. This gives the protein CATSDSLAGGGHEQFF.

The V call is TRBV28, the J call TRBJ1-2, with D possibly TRBD1 on 5 matching bases. CDR1 MDHEN and CDR2 SYDVKM come from the germline V gene. The CDR3 consists of 12 residues. V was pared by 5 bases and J by 2 bases, with 6 bases between. This CDR3 reads CASSDRNYGYTF. The CDR3 region has the DNA TGTGCCAGCAGTGACAGAAACTATGGCTACACCTTC.

This clone has a single count. The V call is TRBV28, the J call TRBJ1-2, with 7 bases fitting TRBD1. CDR3 length equals 13 residues. The germline V gene has CDR1 MDHEN and CDR2 SYDVKM. With V trimmed by 7 bases and J by 8 bases, 10 bases remained unmatched. The CDR3 loop is CASTRTGAGGYTF. In DNA form, the CDR3 reads TGTGCCAGCACCAGAACAGGGGCGGGGGGCTACACCTTC.

The table lists this clone with a few counts. CDR3 in DNA: TGTGCCAGCAGAAGAACACGTCAGAACAATGAGCAGTTCTTC. This encodes CASRRTRQNNEQFF. The chain employs TRBV6-5 and TRBJ2-1; D gene ambiguous. CDR1 is MNHEY, CDR2 SVGAGI, per germline. CDR3 size: 14 residues. Trimming removed 6 bases from V and 5 bases from J, with 14 bases in between.

V gene TRBV5-5 combines with J gene TRBJ2-2, with 7 bases aligning to TRBD1. Unmatched junction bases numbered 4, after V lost 5 bases and J lost 0 bases. The CDR3 runs 15 residues. Germline V gene data show CDR1 as SGHKS and CDR2 as YYEKEE (reference sequence). CDR3 region: CASRPTGTNTGELFF. The DNA for the CDR3 is TGTGCCAGCAGACCGACAGGGACGAACACCGGGGAGCTGTTTTTT. Using reference TRBV5-5 and TRBJ2-2 for the parts outside the CDR3, the full variable domain is DAGVTQSPTHLIKTRGQQVTLRCSPISGHKSVSWYQQVLGQGPQFIFQYYEKEERGRGNFPDRFSARQFPNYSSELNVNALLLGDSALYLCASRPTGTNTGELFFGEGSRLTVL.

This rearrangement joins TRBV15 to TRBJ1-3; the D is unclear. This CDR3 spans 15 amino acids. V gave up 0 bases and J gave up 0 bases, with 6 bases separating them. CDR1 is LNHNV, CDR2 YYDKDF, per germline (reference sequence). CDR3 sequence reads: CATSRDSLSGNTIYF. The CDR3 coding sequence is TGTGCCACCAGCAGAGATAGCCTCTCTGGAAACACCATATATTTT.

The V and J genes are TRBV18 and TRBJ2-1; 13 positions match TRBD2. Trimming took 2 bases from V and 5 from J; bases not matched to a gene: 9. The CDR3 has 18 amino acids. Germline CDR1 reads KGHSH; CDR2 reads LQKENI. This CDR3 is CASSPRLAGGLADNEQFF. The CDR3 DNA is TGTGCCAGCTCACCAAGACTAGCGGGAGGACTAGCGGACAATGAGCAGTTCTTC. The full variable domain, in which reference TRBV18 and TRBJ2-1 provide the parts outside the CDR3, is NAGVMQNPRHLVRRRGQEARLRCSPMKGHSHVYWYRQLPEEGLKFMVYLQKENIIDESGMPKERFSAEFPKEGPSILRIQQVVRGDSAAYFCASSPRLAGGLADNEQFFGPGTRLTVL.

On this clone: Sequence at one end of the junction differs from germline and may be a read error. This sample includes further DNA sequences coding for the same CDR3. V usage is TRBV27 and J usage is TRBJ2-2; tentatively, D is TRBD2 (6 bases). Germline V gene sequence: CDR1 MNHEY, CDR2 SMNVEV (reference sequence). This CDR3 spans 16 amino acids. DNA of the CDR3: TGCGCCAGCAGTTCGAGGACTACGTCGAACACCGGGGAGCTGTTTTTT. Translation: CASSSRTTSNTGELFF.

The rearrangement links TRBV5-4 to TRBJ2-5; 12 positions agree with TRBD2. J was trimmed by 4 bases and V by 0 bases; bases with no gene match: 7. CDR1 is SGHNT and CDR2 is YYREEE in the germline V gene (reference sequence). This CDR3 spans 17 amino acids. CDR3 protein: CASSLGGLAGGLETQYF. The DNA for the CDR3 is TGTGCCAGCAGCTTGGGGGGACTAGCGGGTGGGTTAGAGACCCAGTACTTC.

The CDR3 bases are TGTGCCAGCAGCCCAGTGGGCGGGAGCACGTACGAGCAGTACTTC. Translated, it gives CASSPVGGSTYEQYF. The chain has TRBV7-2 and TRBJ2-7, with 7 bases lining up with TRBD2. Losses at the gene ends were 5 bases for V and 4 bases for J; bases not matched to a gene: 11. Germline V gene lookup returns CDR1 SGHTA and CDR2 FQGNSA. The CDR3 extends over 15 amino acids.

The rearrangement links TRBV6-5 to TRBJ2-6; unclear D gene. V was trimmed by 6 bases and J by 1 base, leaving 4 bases between them. The CDR3 has 13 amino acids. The germline V gene encodes CDR1 MNHEY and CDR2 SVGAGI. CDR3 sequence (DNA): TGTGCCAGCAGAACTTCTGGGGCCAACGTCCTGACTTTC. The encoded protein is CASRTSGANVLTF.

The rearrangement joins TRBV2 to TRBJ2-1; possibly TRBD2 for D (6 bases). The germline CDR1 and CDR2 sequences are SNHLY and FYNNEI. There are 14 residues in the CDR3. Deletions cut 1 base from V and 6 bases from J, with 10 bases between. The CDR3 DNA reads TGTGCCAGCAGTGAAGTTCTAGCGTCCAATGAGCAGTTCTTC. Translated, it gives CASSEVLASNEQFF. Complete variable domain (other parts from reference TRBV2 and TRBJ2-1): EPEVTQTPSHQVTQMGQEVILRCVPISNHLYFYWYRQILGQKVEFLVSFYNNEISEKSEIFDDQFSVERPDGSNFTLKIRSTKLEDSAMYFCASSEVLASNEQFFGPGTRLTVL.

The V gene is TRBV27, the J gene TRBJ1-1; D might be TRBD1 (5 bases). The V end was cut by 11 bases, the J end by 10 bases, with 17 bases between. There are 11 residues in the CDR3. In germline, CDR1 is MNHEY, CDR2 SMNVEV (reference sequence). In DNA form, the CDR3 reads TGTGCCGCCGGCGGGGGTCTAGCAGCTTTCTTT. This encodes CAAGGGLAAFF.

This clone was counted a few times. CDR3 sequence (DNA): TGTGCCTGCCCCCGACAGGGCGGCTATGGCTACACCTTC. Amino acid sequence: CACPRQGGYGYTF. The chain is built from TRBV30 and TRBJ1-2, with TRBD1 matching over 7 bases. The CDR3 is made up of 13 amino acids. Trimming removed 6 bases from V and 4 bases from J; junction bases left unmatched: 8. From germline, CDR1 is GTSNPN and CDR2 SVGIG (reference sequence).

CDR3: CASSESNGRADTQYF. As DNA, the CDR3 is TGCGCCAGCAGTGAATCGAACGGGAGGGCAGATACGCAGTATTTT. The chain recombines TRBV10-1 with TRBJ2-3; 8 bases align to TRBD2. Germline V CDR1 and CDR2: WNHNN, SYGVQD (reference sequence). The CDR3 sequence is 15 residues long. The J segment lost 4 bases and the V segment lost 3 bases, leaving 6 bases of the junction unmatched.

This clone has only one observation. The genes are TRBV5-1 and TRBJ1-5; 7 bases are shared with TRBD1. J lost 3 bases, V lost 0 bases, and 3 bases had no gene match. CDR1 and CDR2 from the germline V gene are SGHRS and YFSETQ. This CDR3 is 15 amino acids long. The CDR3 bases are TGCGCCAGCAGCTTGGAGGGGACAGTCAATCAGCCCCAGCATTTT. Encoded protein: CASSLEGTVNQPQHF.

This sequence joins TRBV10-3 and TRBJ2-5; tentative D call: TRBD2 (6 bases). Trimming cost V 5 bases and J 1 base, with 11 bases left between them. CDR1 and CDR2 (germline): ENHRY, SYGVKD. This CDR3 spans 14 amino acids. DNA of the CDR3: TGTGCCATCAGTCGAGCGGGCCTCCAAGAGACCCAGTACTTC. Translated, it gives CAISRAGLQETQYF.

The genes are TRBV27 and TRBJ1-6; D ambiguous. Germline CDR1 reads MNHEY; CDR2 reads SMNVEV (reference sequence). This CDR3 contains 15 residues. Trimming took 6 bases from V and 10 from J, leaving 19 bases between them. CDR3 amino acids: CASSPRREGNSPLHF. The CDR3 DNA sequence: TGTGCCAGCAGCCCCAGGCGGGAAGGCAACTCACCCCTCCACTTT.

V is TRBV2 and J is TRBJ1-4; TRBD1 agrees at 8 bases. The CDR3 consists of 14 residues. Germline trimming cut 6 bases from V and 7 bases from J; bases unmatched to any gene: 7. In germline, CDR1 is SNHLY, CDR2 FYNNEI. CDR3 loop: CASSDWTGSEKLFF. CDR3 DNA: TGTGCCAGCAGCGATTGGACAGGGAGTGAAAAACTGTTTTTT.

This chain uses TRBV28 with TRBJ2-3; perhaps TRBD2 as D (6 bases). The germline V gene encodes CDR1 MDHEN and CDR2 SYDVKM. The CDR3 spans 14 residues. The germline V and J ends were trimmed by 7 bases and 5 bases, with 16 bases remaining between them. The CDR3 reads CASNTLGSGDTQYF. CDR3 coding DNA: TGTGCCAGCAATACTCTGGGTAGCGGAGATACGCAGTATTTT.

This clone was detected only a few times. The gene calls are TRBV27 and TRBJ2-1; maybe TRBD2 (6 bases). CDR3 length: 14 amino acids. Germline CDR1 MNHEY, CDR2 SMNVEV (reference sequence). DNA of the CDR3: TGTGTCACGTCTAGCGTATCCTCCTACAATGAGCAGTTCTTC. It encodes CVTSSVSSYNEQFF.

The chain recombines TRBV27 with TRBJ1-4, with 8 bases lining up with TRBD1. Germline CDR1 is MNHEY and CDR2 is SMNVEV (reference sequence). With 6 bases clipped from V and 8 bases from J, the junction kept 8 bases outside the gene matches. The CDR3 extends over 14 amino acids. CDR3 region: CASRKQGGDEKLFF. The CDR3 coding sequence is TGTGCCAGCAGGAAACAGGGGGGAGACGAAAAACTGTTTTTT.